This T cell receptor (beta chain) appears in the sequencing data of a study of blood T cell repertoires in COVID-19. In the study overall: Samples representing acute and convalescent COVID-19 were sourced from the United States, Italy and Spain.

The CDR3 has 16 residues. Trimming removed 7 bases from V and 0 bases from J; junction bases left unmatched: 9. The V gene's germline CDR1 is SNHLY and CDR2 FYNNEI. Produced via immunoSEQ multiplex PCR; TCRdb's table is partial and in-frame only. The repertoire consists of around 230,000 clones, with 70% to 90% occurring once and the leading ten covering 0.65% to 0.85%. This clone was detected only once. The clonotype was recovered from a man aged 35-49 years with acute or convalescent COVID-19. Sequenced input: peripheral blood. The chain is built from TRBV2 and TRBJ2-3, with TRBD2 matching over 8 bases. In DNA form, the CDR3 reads TGTGCCAGCACTACAGGACTAGCTCGAAGCACAGATACGCAGTATTTT. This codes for CASTTGLARSTDTQYF.